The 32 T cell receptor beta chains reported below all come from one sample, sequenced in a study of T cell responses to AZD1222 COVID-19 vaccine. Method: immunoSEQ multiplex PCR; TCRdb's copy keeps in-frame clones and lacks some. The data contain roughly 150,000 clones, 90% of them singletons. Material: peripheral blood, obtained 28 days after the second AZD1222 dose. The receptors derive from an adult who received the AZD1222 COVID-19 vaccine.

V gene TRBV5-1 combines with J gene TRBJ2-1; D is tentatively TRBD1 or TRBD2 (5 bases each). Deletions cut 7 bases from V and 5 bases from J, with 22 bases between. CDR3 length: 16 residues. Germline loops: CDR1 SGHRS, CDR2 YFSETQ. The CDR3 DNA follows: TGCGCCAGCGAAACCGGGACCCTCAGAGACAACAATGAGCAGTTCTTC. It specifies CASETGTLRDNNEQFF. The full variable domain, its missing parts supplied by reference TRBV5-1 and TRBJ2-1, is KAGVTQTPRYLIKTRGQQVTLSCSPISGHRSVSWYQQTPGQGLQFLFEYFSETQRNKGNFPGRFSGRQFSNSRSEMNVSTLELGDSALYLCASETGTLRDNNEQFFGPGTRLTVL.

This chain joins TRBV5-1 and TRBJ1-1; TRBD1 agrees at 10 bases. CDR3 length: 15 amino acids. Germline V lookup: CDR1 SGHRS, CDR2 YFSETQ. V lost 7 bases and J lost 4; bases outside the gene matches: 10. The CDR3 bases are TGCGCCAGCGCCGCCTTGGGACAGGGGAGCACTGAAGCTTTCTTT. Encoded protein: CASAALGQGSTEAFF.

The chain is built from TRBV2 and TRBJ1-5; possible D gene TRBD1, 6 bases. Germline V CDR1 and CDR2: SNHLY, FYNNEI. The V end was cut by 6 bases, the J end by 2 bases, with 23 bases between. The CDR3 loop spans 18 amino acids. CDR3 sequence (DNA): TGTGCCAGCAGGAAAGGGGGGGCGCGAGTTGAAGGCAATCAGCCCCAGCATTTT. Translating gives CASRKGGARVEGNQPQHF.

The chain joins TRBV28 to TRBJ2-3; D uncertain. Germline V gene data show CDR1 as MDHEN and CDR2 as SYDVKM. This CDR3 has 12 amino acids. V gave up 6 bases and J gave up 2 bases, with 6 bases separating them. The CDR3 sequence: CASRETTDTQYF. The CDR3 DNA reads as TGTGCCAGCAGGGAGACCACAGATACGCAGTATTTT.

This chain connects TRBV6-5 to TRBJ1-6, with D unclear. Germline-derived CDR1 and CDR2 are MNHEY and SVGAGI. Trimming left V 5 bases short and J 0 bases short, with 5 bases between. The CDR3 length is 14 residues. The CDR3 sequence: CASSTTSYNSPLHF. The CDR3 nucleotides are TGTGCCAGCAGTACAACCTCCTATAATTCACCCCTCCACTTT.

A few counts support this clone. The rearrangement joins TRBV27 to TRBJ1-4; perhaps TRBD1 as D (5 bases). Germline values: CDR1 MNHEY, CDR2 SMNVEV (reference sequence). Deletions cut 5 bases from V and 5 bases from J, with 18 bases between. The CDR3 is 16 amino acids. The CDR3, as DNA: TGTGCCAGCAGTCCGGTCGGGACCGCGAGGAATGAAAAACTGTTTTTT. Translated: CASSPVGTARNEKLFF.

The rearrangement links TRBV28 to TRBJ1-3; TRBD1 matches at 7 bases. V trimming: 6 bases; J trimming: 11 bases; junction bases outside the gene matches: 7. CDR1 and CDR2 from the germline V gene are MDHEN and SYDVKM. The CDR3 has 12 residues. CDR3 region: CASRTGEMAIYF. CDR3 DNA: TGTGCCAGCAGAACAGGGGAAATGGCCATATATTTT.

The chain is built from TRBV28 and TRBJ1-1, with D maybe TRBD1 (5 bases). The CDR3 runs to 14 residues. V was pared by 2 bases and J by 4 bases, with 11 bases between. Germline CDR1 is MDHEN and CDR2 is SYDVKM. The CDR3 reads CASSLGDRVTEAFF. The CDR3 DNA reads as TGTGCCAGCAGTTTAGGGGACCGAGTCACTGAAGCTTTCTTT.

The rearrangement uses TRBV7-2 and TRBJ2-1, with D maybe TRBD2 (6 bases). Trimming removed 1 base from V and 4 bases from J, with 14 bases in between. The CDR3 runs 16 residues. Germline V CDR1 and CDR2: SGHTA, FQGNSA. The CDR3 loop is CASSLVAANTYNEQFF. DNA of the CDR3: TGTGCCAGCAGCTTAGTAGCGGCAAATACTTACAATGAGCAGTTCTTC.

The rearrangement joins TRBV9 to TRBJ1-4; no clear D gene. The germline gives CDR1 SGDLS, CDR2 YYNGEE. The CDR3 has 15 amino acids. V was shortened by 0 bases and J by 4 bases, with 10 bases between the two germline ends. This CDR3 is CASSVVATNNEKLFF. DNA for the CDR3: TGTGCCAGCAGCGTAGTGGCGACAAATAATGAAAAACTGTTTTTT.

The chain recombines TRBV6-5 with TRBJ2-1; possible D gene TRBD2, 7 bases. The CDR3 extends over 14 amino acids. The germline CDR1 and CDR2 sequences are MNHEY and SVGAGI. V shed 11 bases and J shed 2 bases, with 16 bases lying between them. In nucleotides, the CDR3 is TGTGCCCACCGACGGGGGGCGGCCTACAATGAGCAGTTCTTC. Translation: CAHRRGAAYNEQFF.

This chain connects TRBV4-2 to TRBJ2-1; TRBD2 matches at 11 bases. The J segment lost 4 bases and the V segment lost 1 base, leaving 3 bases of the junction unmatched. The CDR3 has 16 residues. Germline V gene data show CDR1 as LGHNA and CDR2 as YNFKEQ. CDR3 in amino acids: CASSQGWTSGYNEQFF. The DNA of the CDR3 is TGTGCCAGCAGCCAAGGTTGGACTAGCGGGTACAATGAGCAGTTCTTC.

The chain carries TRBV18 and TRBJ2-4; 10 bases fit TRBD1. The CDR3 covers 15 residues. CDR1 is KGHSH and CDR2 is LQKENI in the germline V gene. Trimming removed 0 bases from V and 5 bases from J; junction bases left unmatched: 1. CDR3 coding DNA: TGTGCCAGCTCACCACCGGGACAGGGGCAAAACATTCAGTACTTC. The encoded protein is CASSPPGQGQNIQYF.

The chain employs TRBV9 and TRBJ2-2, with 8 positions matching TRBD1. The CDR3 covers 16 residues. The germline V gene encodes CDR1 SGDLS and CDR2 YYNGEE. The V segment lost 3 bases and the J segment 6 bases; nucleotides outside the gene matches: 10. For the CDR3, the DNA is TGTGCCAGCAGCGCCGGACAGGGAAGATTGTCCGGGGAGCTGTTTTTT. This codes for CASSAGQGRLSGELFF. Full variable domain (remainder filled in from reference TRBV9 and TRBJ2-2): DSGVTQTPKHLITATGQRVTLRCSPRSGDLSVYWYQQSLDQGLQFLIQYYNGEERAKGNILERFSAQQFPDLHSELNLSSLELGDSALYFCASSAGQGRLSGELFFGEGSRLTVL.

CDR3 region: CASSLSDTQYF. In DNA, the CDR3 is TGTGCCAGCAGCTTATCAGATACGCAGTATTTT. The chain employs TRBV11-1 and TRBJ2-3; D call uncertain. V was trimmed by 2 bases and J by 4 bases, leaving 1 base between them. Per germline, CDR1 SGHAT and CDR2 FQDESV (reference sequence). This CDR3 spans 11 amino acids.

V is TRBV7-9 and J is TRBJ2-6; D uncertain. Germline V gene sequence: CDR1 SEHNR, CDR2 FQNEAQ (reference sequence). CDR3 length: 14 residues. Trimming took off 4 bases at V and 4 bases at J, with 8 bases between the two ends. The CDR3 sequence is CASSWNYGANVLTF. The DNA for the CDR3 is TGTGCCAGCAGCTGGAATTACGGGGCCAACGTCCTGACTTTC.

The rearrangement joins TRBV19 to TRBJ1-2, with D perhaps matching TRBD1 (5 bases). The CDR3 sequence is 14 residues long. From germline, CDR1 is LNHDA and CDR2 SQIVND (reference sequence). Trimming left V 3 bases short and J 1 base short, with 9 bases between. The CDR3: CASSIGTYNYGYTF. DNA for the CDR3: TGTGCCAGTAGTATTGGGACTTATAACTATGGCTACACCTTC.

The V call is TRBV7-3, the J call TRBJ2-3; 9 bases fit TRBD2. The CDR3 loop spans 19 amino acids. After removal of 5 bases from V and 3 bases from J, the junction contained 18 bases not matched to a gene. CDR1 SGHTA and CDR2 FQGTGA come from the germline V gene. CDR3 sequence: CASSPRASGAHLGTDTQYF. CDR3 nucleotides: TGTGCCAGCAGCCCCCGGGCTAGCGGGGCCCACTTGGGGACAGATACGCAGTATTTT.

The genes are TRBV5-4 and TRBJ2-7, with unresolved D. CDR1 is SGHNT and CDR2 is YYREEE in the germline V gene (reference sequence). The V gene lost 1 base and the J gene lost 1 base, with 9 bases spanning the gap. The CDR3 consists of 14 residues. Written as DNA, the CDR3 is TGTGCCAGCAGCTTGACAGTGAGTTCCTACGAGCAGTACTTC. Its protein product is CASSLTVSSYEQYF.

The CDR3, as DNA: TGCGCCAGCAGCCAAGACAGGAAATATTACGAGCAGTACTTC. Encoded protein: CASSQDRKYYEQYF. V gene TRBV4-3 combines with J gene TRBJ2-7, with D unclear. V gave up 0 bases and J gave up 4 bases, with 10 bases separating them. The V gene's germline CDR1 is LGHNA and CDR2 YSLEER. The CDR3 is made up of 14 amino acids.

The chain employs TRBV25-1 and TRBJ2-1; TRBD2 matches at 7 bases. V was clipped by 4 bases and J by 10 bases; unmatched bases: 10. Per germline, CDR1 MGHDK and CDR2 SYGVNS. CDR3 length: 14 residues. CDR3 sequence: CASSVTAGTREQFF. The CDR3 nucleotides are TGTGCCAGCAGTGTAACAGCGGGGACGAGGGAGCAGTTCTTC.

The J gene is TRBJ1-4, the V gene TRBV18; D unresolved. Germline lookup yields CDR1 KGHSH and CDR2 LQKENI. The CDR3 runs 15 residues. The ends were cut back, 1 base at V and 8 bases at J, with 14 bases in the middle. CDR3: CASSPLVGSGEKLFF. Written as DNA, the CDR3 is TGTGCCAGCTCACCACTCGTGGGTTCAGGCGAAAAACTGTTTTTT.

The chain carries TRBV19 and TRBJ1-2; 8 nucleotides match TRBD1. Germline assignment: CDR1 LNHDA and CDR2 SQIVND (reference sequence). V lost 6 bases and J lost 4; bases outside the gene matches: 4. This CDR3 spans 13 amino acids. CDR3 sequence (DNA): TGTGCCAGTAGCTCTACAGGGGGCTATGGCTACACCTTC. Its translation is CASSSTGGYGYTF.

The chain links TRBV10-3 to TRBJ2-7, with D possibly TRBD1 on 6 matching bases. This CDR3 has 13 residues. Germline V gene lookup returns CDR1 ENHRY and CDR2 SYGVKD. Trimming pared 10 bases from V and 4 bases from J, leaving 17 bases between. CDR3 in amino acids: CASLIEGGYEQYF. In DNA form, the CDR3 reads TGTGCCAGCCTCATAGAAGGGGGATACGAGCAGTACTTC.

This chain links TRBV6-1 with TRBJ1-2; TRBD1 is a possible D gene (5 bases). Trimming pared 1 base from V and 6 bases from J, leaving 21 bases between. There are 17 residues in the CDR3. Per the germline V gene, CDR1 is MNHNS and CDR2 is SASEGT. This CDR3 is CASSEEGWSGGSDGYTF. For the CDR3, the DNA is TGTGCCAGCAGTGAAGAGGGATGGTCGGGGGGGTCGGATGGCTACACCTTC.

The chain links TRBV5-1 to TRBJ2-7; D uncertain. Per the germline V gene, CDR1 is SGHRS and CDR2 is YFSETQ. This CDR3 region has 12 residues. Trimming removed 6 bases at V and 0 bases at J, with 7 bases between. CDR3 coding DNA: TGCGCCAGCACGGGTACCTCCTACGAGCAGTACTTC. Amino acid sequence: CASTGTSYEQYF.

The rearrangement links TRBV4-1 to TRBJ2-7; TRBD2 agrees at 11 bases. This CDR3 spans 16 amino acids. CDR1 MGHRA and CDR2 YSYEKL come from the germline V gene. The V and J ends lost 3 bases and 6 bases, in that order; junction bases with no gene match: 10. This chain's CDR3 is CASSQLWGLAVIEQYF. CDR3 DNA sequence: TGCGCCAGCAGCCAGTTGTGGGGACTAGCGGTTATCGAGCAGTACTTC.

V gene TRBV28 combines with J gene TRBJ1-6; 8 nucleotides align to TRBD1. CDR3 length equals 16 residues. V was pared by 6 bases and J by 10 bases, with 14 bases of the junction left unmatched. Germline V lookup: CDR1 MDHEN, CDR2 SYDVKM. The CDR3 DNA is TGTGCCAGCAGCCCAATCGGGACAGGCCCTGGGTCACCCCTCCACTTT. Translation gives CASSPIGTGPGSPLHF.

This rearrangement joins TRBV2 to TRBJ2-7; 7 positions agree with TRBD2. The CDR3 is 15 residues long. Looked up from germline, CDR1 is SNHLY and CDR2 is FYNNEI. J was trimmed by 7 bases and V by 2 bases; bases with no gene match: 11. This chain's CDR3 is CASSESGLSSGEQYF. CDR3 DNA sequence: TGTGCCAGCAGTGAATCGGGACTATCTTCTGGGGAGCAGTACTTC.

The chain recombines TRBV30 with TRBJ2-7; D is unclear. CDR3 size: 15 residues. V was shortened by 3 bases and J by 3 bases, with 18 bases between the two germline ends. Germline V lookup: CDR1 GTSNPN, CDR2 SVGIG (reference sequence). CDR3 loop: CAWSVSYSARYEQYF. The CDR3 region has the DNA TGTGCCTGGAGCGTATCTTATTCGGCCCGCTACGAGCAGTACTTC.

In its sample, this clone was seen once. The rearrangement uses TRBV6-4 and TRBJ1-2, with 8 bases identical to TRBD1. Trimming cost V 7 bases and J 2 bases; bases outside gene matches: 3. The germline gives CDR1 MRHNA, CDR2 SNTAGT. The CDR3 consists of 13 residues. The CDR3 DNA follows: TGTGCCAGCACCCGGACAGGGAACTATGGCTACACCTTC. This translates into CASTRTGNYGYTF.

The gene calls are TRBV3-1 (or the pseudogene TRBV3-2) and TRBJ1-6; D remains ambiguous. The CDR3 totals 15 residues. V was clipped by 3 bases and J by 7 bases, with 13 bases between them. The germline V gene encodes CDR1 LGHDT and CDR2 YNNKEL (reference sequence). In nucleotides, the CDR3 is TGTGCCAGCAGCCATCTCGGGAACACAAATTCACCCCTCCACTTT. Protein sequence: CASSHLGNTNSPLHF.